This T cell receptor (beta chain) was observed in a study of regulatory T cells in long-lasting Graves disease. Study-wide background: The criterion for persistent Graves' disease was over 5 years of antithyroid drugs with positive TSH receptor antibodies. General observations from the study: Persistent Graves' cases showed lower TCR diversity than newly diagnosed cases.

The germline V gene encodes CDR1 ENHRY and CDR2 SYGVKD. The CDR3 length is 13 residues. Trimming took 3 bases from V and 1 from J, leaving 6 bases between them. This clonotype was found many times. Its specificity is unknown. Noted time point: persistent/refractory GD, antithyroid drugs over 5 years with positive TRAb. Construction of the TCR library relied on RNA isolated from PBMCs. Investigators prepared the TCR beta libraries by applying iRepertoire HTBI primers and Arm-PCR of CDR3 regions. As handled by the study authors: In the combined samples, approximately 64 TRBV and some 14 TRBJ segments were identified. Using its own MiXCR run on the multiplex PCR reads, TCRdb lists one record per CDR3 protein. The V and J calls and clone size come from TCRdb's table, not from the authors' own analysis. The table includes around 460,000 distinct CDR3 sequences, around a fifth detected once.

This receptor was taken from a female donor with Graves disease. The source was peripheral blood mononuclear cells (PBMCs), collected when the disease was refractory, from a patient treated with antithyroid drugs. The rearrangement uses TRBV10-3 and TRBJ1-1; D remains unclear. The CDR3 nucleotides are TGTGCCATCAGTGACGGAGAGAACACTGAAGCTTTCTTT. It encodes CAISDGENTEAFF.